A selection of T cell receptor beta chains follows, all from one sample in a study of brain T cells in children with intractable seizures. Profiled with immunoSEQ multiplex PCR; TCRdb holds only in-frame clones, not every one. The sample has roughly 64,000 clones, 95% to 96% seen once. The sample consisted of peripheral blood, taken at surgery. The receptors here all came from a boy younger than two with focal cortical dysplasia and intractable seizures. Both conserved end residues are part of each CDR3. Each record gives: CDR3 protein, CDR3 DNA, V gene, clone size, D gene, J gene. The D gene is left open where the match is weak. Expanded clones get a size class; other rows say once, few or many, or leave the size out.

cdr3_aa: CASSPTSNYEQYF
cdr3_nt: TGTGCCAGCAGCCCGACTAGCAACTACGAGCAGTACTTC
v_call: TRBV11-2
clone_size: NA
d_call: TRBD2
j_call: TRBJ2-7

cdr3_aa: CATRESGSAEHNEQFF
cdr3_nt: TGTGCCACCAGGGAGTCGGGTTCCGCGGAGCACAATGAGCAGTTCTTC
v_call: TRBV24-1
clone_size: NA
d_call: NA
j_call: TRBJ2-1

cdr3_aa: CASSELTSGSSDTQYF
cdr3_nt: TGTGCCAGCAGTGAACTGACTAGCGGGAGTTCAGATACGCAGTATTTT
v_call: TRBV2
clone_size: NA
d_call: TRBD2
j_call: TRBJ2-3

cdr3_aa: CASSLFLAGGQETQYF
cdr3_nt: TGTGCCAGCAGTTTATTTTTAGCGGGGGGGCAAGAGACCCAGTACTTC
v_call: TRBV27
clone_size: NA
d_call: TRBD2
j_call: TRBJ2-5

cdr3_aa: CASSLSFPERAFF
cdr3_nt: TGTGCCAGCAGCTTAAGTTTCCCGGAGAGGGCTTTCTTT
v_call: TRBV7-9
clone_size: NA
d_call: NA
j_call: TRBJ1-1

cdr3_aa: CASSQKNQETQYF
cdr3_nt: TGTGCCAGCAGCCAGAAGAACCAAGAGACCCAGTACTTC
v_call: TRBV5-6
clone_size: NA
d_call: NA
j_call: TRBJ2-5

cdr3_aa: CASSVVGMNTEAFF
cdr3_nt: TGCGCCAGCAGTGTGGTGGGGATGAACACTGAAGCTTTCTTT
v_call: TRBV10-1
clone_size: NA
d_call: NA
j_call: TRBJ1-1

cdr3_aa: CASSPLNRGRTEAFF
cdr3_nt: TGTGCCAGCTCACCCTTAAACAGGGGGCGGACTGAAGCTTTCTTT
v_call: TRBV18
clone_size: NA
d_call: TRBD1
j_call: TRBJ1-1

cdr3_aa: CASSYPDRAGNEQYF
cdr3_nt: TGTGCCAGCAGTTACCCGGACAGGGCCGGGAACGAGCAGTACTTC
v_call: TRBV6-6
clone_size: NA
d_call: TRBD1
j_call: TRBJ2-7

cdr3_aa: CATKEVQGNREQYF
cdr3_nt: TGTGCCACCAAAGAGGTCCAGGGGAACCGCGAGCAGTACTTC
v_call: TRBV6-6
clone_size: NA
d_call: NA
j_call: TRBJ2-7

cdr3_aa: CASIPGGAGNRNTEAFF
cdr3_nt: TGCGCCAGCATTCCGGGTGGGGCGGGGAATCGGAACACTGAAGCTTTCTTT
v_call: TRBV5-1
clone_size: NA
d_call: NA
j_call: TRBJ1-1

cdr3_aa: CASSPTARQVFDGYTF
cdr3_nt: TGTGCCAGCTCACCAACCGCGCGTCAGGTCTTCGATGGCTACACCTTC
v_call: TRBV18
clone_size: NA
d_call: NA
j_call: TRBJ1-2

cdr3_aa: CSVEWDNQETQYF
cdr3_nt: TGCAGCGTTGAGTGGGACAACCAAGAGACCCAGTACTTC
v_call: TRBV29-1
clone_size: NA
d_call: NA
j_call: TRBJ2-5

cdr3_aa: CASSFRRSTDTQYF
cdr3_nt: TGTGCCAGCAGCTTTCGACGGAGCACAGATACGCAGTATTTT
v_call: TRBV11-2
clone_size: NA
d_call: NA
j_call: TRBJ2-3

cdr3_aa: CSAGGTYEQYF
cdr3_nt: TGCAGTGCAGGCGGTACCTACGAGCAGTACTTC
v_call: TRBV20-1
clone_size: NA
d_call: NA
j_call: TRBJ2-7

cdr3_aa: CASSQERIQLGEQYF
cdr3_nt: TGTGCCAGCAGCCAAGAACGGATCCAGCTTGGCGAGCAGTACTTC
v_call: TRBV4-2
clone_size: NA
d_call: NA
j_call: TRBJ2-7

cdr3_aa: CASSSSLSSYNSPLHF
cdr3_nt: TGTGCCAGCAGCTCTAGTCTTAGCTCCTATAATTCACCCCTCCACTTT
v_call: TRBV7-2
clone_size: few
d_call: NA
j_call: TRBJ1-6

cdr3_aa: CASSFVGGPLNTGELFF
cdr3_nt: TGTGCCAGCAGTTTCGTAGGGGGCCCTCTGAACACCGGGGAGCTGTTTTTT
v_call: TRBV28
clone_size: NA
d_call: TRBD1
j_call: TRBJ2-2

cdr3_aa: CASSSGAVAGVGTQYF
cdr3_nt: TGTGCCAGCAGTTCGGGCGCAGTGGCAGGGGTGGGGACCCAGTACTTC
v_call: TRBV7-6
clone_size: NA
d_call: NA
j_call: TRBJ2-5

cdr3_aa: CARTARNYGYTF
cdr3_nt: TGTGCCAGAACCGCCAGGAACTATGGCTACACCTTC
v_call: TRBV5-3
clone_size: NA
d_call: NA
j_call: TRBJ1-2

cdr3_aa: CATSEPILGALYNEQFF
cdr3_nt: TGTGCCACCAGTGAGCCTATACTAGGCGCTCTCTACAATGAGCAGTTCTTC
v_call: TRBV24-1
clone_size: NA
d_call: NA
j_call: TRBJ2-1

cdr3_aa: CASSPAMTRTGRNYGYTF
cdr3_nt: TGCGCCAGCAGCCCAGCGATGACGCGGACAGGGAGGAACTATGGCTACACCTTC
v_call: TRBV4-1
clone_size: once
d_call: TRBD1
j_call: TRBJ1-2

cdr3_aa: CASSLYGPNGGNTEAFF
cdr3_nt: TGTGCCAGCAGTTTATACGGCCCCAACGGGGGGAACACTGAAGCTTTCTTT
v_call: TRBV6-2/TRBV6-3
clone_size: NA
d_call: NA
j_call: TRBJ1-1

cdr3_aa: CASSLSPGHRTEAFF
cdr3_nt: TGCGCCAGCAGCTTGTCCCCAGGGCATCGCACTGAAGCTTTCTTT
v_call: TRBV5-1
clone_size: NA
d_call: NA
j_call: TRBJ1-1

cdr3_aa: CASSQSANQPQHF
cdr3_nt: TGCGCCAGCAGTCAATCGGCCAATCAGCCCCAGCATTTT
v_call: TRBV23-1
clone_size: NA
d_call: NA
j_call: TRBJ1-5

cdr3_aa: CASSRVPGPIYEQYF
cdr3_nt: TGTGCCAGCAGCCGAGTGCCGGGACCCATCTACGAGCAGTACTTC
v_call: TRBV3-1/TRBV3-2
clone_size: NA
d_call: NA
j_call: TRBJ2-7

cdr3_aa: CASSPPGTGGEQYF
cdr3_nt: TGTGCCAGCTCACCACCCGGGACAGGGGGCGAGCAGTACTTC
v_call: TRBV18
clone_size: NA
d_call: TRBD1
j_call: TRBJ2-7